The TCR beta chain described here comes from a study of blood T cells in healthy people across ages. The study's findings and limits: While age rose, TCR beta diversity per million T cells dropped in a roughly linear way.

A J-beta primer mix and a sample-barcoded 5' primer were used in a second PCR of roughly 7 to 12 cycles. Sequencing yielded, for each sample, at least 2.5 million paired-end reads carrying CDR3. TCRdb passed the 5' RACE reads through MiXCR, listing each CDR3 protein once. The sample has 1,300,000 or so distinct CDR3 sequences, around 59% seen once. As to this clonotype: Its antigen is currently unknown.

The material sequenced was blood. The TCR comes from a man younger than 35 in good health.

In DNA form, the CDR3 reads TGTGCCAGCAGACTCTTCGGGGATACGCAGTATTTT. This encodes CASRLFGDTQYF. This chain uses TRBV2 with TRBJ2-3; unclear D gene. This CDR3 spans 12 amino acids. The germline CDR1 and CDR2 sequences are SNHLY and FYNNEI. V was pared by 6 bases and J by 6 bases, with 10 bases between.